These 16 T cell receptor beta chains were all obtained from the same sample, sequenced in a study of T cell repertoires in cytomegalovirus infection. These receptors have no identified antigens. TCRdb reanalysed the reads using MiXCR and keeps one entry per CDR3 protein. The sample comprises hundreds of thousands of distinct CDR3 sequences, roughly 33% of which are singletons, and 15% to 20% rests with the top ten. The source was cultured PBMCs, collected from culture after CMV antigen stimulation. These receptors came from a human donor in good health (CMV status not recorded). Some clones in this sample may be carry-over from other donors' samples.

This rearrangement joins TRBV5-4 to TRBJ2-3; D may correspond to TRBD1 or TRBD2 (5 bases each). CDR1 is SGHNT and CDR2 is YYREEE in the germline V gene (reference sequence). This CDR3 is 15 amino acids long. V was shortened by 0 bases and J by 4 bases, with 12 bases between the two germline ends. The chain's CDR3 is CASSLGGNPPDTQYF. CDR3 sequence (DNA): TGTGCCAGCAGCTTGGGGGGGAACCCCCCAGATACGCAGTATTTT. Full variable domain (rest looked up from reference TRBV5-4 and TRBJ2-3): ETGVTQSPTHLIKTRGQQVTLRCSSQSGHNTVSWYQQALGQGPQFIFQYYREEENGRGNFPPRFSGLQFPNYSSELNVNALELDDSALYLCASSLGGNPPDTQYFGPGTRLTVL.

This clonotype was seen a handful of times. This chain uses TRBV19 with TRBJ1-1; D may be TRBD1 (5 bases). This CDR3 spans 11 amino acids. Germline V lookup: CDR1 LNHDA, CDR2 SQIVND (reference sequence). Deletions cut 3 bases from V and 10 bases from J, with 9 bases between. The CDR3 spells CASSIGRGAFF. CDR3 DNA: TGTGCCAGTAGTATTGGGAGGGGAGCTTTCTTT.

There are a few counts of this clonotype. The chain recombines TRBV20-1 with TRBJ2-7; maybe TRBD2 (6 bases). The CDR3 sequence is 15 residues long. The germline gives CDR1 DFQATT, CDR2 SNEGSKA (reference sequence). V was shortened by 0 bases and J by 2 bases, with 14 bases between the two germline ends. The CDR3 region is CSARDPQRATYEQYF. The DNA of the CDR3 is TGCAGTGCTAGAGATCCCCAGCGGGCGACCTACGAGCAGTACTTC.

This rearrangement joins TRBV2 to TRBJ1-5; D uncertain. The CDR3 covers 13 residues. The germline V and J ends were trimmed by 4 bases and 6 bases, with 10 bases remaining between them. Germline V gene data show CDR1 as SNHLY and CDR2 as FYNNEI. In nucleotides, the CDR3 is TGTGCCAGCAGTGGTGGCCCCGGTCAGCCCCAGCATTTT. It is translated as CASSGGPGQPQHF.

V usage is TRBV20-1 and J usage is TRBJ2-7, with D hard to call. Trimming pared 0 bases from V and 3 bases from J, leaving 9 bases between. CDR1 and CDR2 from the germline V gene are DFQATT and SNEGSKA (reference sequence). The CDR3 runs 13 residues. CDR3 sequence reads: CSAREEPIYEQYF. Written as DNA, the CDR3 is TGCAGTGCTAGAGAGGAACCGATCTACGAGCAGTACTTC.

There are many counts of this clonotype. CDR3 residues: CASSLALPGLATNEQYF. The DNA of the CDR3 is TGTGCCAGCAGCTTAGCCCTACCGGGACTAGCGACCAACGAGCAGTACTTC. The V and J genes are TRBV7-8 and TRBJ2-7; 10 nucleotides line up with TRBD2. Trimming removed 0 bases from V and 5 bases from J; junction bases left unmatched: 10. Germline V gene data show CDR1 as SGHVS and CDR2 as FQNEAQ. The CDR3 loop spans 17 amino acids.

There are a few counts of this clonotype. This chain joins TRBV27 and TRBJ2-3, with 7 bases aligning to TRBD1. The germline gives CDR1 MNHEY, CDR2 SMNVEV (reference sequence). V shed 7 bases, J shed 0 bases, and the junction held 7 bases outside the gene matches. CDR3 size: 15 residues. CDR3 region: CASTPGTVSTDTQYF. The CDR3, as DNA: TGTGCCAGCACCCCAGGGACAGTTAGCACAGATACGCAGTATTTT.

The table lists this clonotype with a few counts. The genes are TRBV7-6 and TRBJ1-3, with D maybe TRBD1 (5 bases). The CDR3 covers 15 residues. The germline V gene encodes CDR1 SGHVS and CDR2 FNYEAQ. The V end lost 4 bases, the J end lost 0 bases, and 10 bases lay between the germline ends. The CDR3 is CASSSGLISGNTIYF. CDR3 coding DNA: TGTGCCAGCAGCTCGGGACTGATCTCTGGAAACACCATATATTTT.

This clonotype was seen a handful of times. The chain has TRBV14 and TRBJ1-2; TRBD1 matches at 11 bases. The CDR3 consists of 15 residues. With V trimmed by 4 bases and J by 3 bases, 4 bases remained unmatched. The V gene's germline CDR1 is SGHDN and CDR2 FVKESK. DNA of the CDR3: TGTGCCAGCAGCCCGAGGGACAGGGGGTACTATGGCTACACCTTC. Translating it yields CASSPRDRGYYGYTF.

This clonotype was recorded a few times. This chain connects TRBV18 to TRBJ1-3, with D possibly matching TRBD1 (6 bases). CDR1 and CDR2 from the germline V gene are KGHSH and LQKENI. The CDR3 has 15 amino acids. Trimming stripped 6 bases from V and 2 bases from J, with 14 bases between. Here the CDR3 reads CASSQIGGAGNTIYF. The CDR3 nucleotides read TGTGCCAGCTCCCAAATCGGGGGCGCTGGAAACACCATATATTTT.

V and J are TRBV29-1 and TRBJ2-7, with a tentative D call TRBD2 (6 bases). The CDR3 extends over 12 amino acids. Germline CDR1 and CDR2: SQVTM and ANQGSEA. V shed 6 bases and J shed 6 bases, with 15 bases lying between them. DNA for the CDR3: TGCAGCGTCTTCGGGGGATCGGGCGAGCAGTACTTC. This translates into CSVFGGSGEQYF.

The table lists this clonotype with a few counts. The V gene is TRBV7-8, the J gene TRBJ1-6, with a possible D match to TRBD1 (5 bases). The CDR3 contains 12 residues. Germline CDR1 and CDR2: SGHVS and FQNEAQ. V lost 1 base to trimming and J lost 12 bases, with 7 bases between them. This CDR3 reads CASSLVRGPLHF. The CDR3 DNA reads as TGTGCCAGCAGCTTAGTGAGGGGACCCCTCCACTTT.

This clonotype has ten or more counts. The gene calls are TRBV12-3 or TRBV12-4 and TRBJ1-4; a possible D gene is TRBD1 (5 bases). The CDR3 loop spans 15 amino acids. V lost 5 bases and J 3 bases, leaving 13 bases between the germline ends. The DNA for the CDR3 is TGTGCCAGCAGTCCGGGTCTAGGGGCTAATGAAAAACTGTTTTTT. Translating gives CASSPGLGANEKLFF.

The chain carries TRBV7-9 and TRBJ2-5; TRBD1 is a possible D gene (6 bases). There are 15 residues in the CDR3. V was trimmed by 0 bases and J by 3 bases, leaving 11 bases between them. Germline loops: CDR1 SEHNR, CDR2 FQNEAQ (reference sequence). CDR3 coding DNA: TGTGCCAGCAGCTTAGCGCAGGGGCCGAAAGAGACCCAGTACTTC. As protein: CASSLAQGPKETQYF. Combining the CDR3 with reference TRBV7-9 and TRBJ2-5 gives the whole variable domain DTGVSQNPRHKITKRGQNVTFRCDPISEHNRLYWYRQTLGQGPEFLTYFQNEAQLEKSRLLSDRFSAERPKGSFSTLEIQRTEQGDSAMYLCASSLAQGPKETQYFGPGTRLLVL.

This chain joins TRBV29-1 and TRBJ2-7; 12 bases align to TRBD1. The CDR3 is 16 residues long. Germline assignment: CDR1 SQVTM and CDR2 ANQGSEA. J was trimmed by 3 bases and V by 1 base; bases with no gene match: 7. CDR3 bases: TGCAGCGTTGAAGGGAGCGGGACAGGGGGCTTCTACGAGCAGTACTTC. Its protein product is CSVEGSGTGGFYEQYF.

Ten or more counts support this clonotype. V gene TRBV7-2 combines with J gene TRBJ1-3; D not resolved. The germline V and J ends were trimmed by 1 base and 3 bases, with 10 bases remaining between them. Looked up from germline, CDR1 is SGHTA and CDR2 is FQGNSA. This CDR3 comprises 15 residues. CDR3 sequence reads: CASSLVGGFGNTIYF. The CDR3 region has the DNA TGTGCCAGCAGCTTAGTTGGAGGCTTTGGAAACACCATATATTTT.